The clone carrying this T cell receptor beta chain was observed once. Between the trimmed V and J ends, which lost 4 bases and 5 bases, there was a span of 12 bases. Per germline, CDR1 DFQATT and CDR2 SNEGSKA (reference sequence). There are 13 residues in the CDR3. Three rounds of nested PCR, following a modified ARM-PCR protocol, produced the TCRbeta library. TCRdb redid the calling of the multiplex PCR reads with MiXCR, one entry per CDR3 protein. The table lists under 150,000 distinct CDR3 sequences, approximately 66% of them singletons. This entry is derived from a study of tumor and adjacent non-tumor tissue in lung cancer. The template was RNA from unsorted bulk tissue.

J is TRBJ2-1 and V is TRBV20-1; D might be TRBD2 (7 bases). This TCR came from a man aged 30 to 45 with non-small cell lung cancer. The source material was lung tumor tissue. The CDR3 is CSAKGGTNNEQFF. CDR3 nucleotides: TGCAGTGCTAAGGGGGGGACCAACAATGAGCAGTTCTTC.